This is a list of T cell receptor beta chains from one sample in a study of blood T cell repertoires in COVID-19. The protocol was immunoSEQ multiplex PCR, while the TCRdb copy is restricted to in-frame clones and leaves out a portion. Seen here are around 180,000 clones, around 82% observed once, and the top ten hold over 9.5%. The sequenced material came from peripheral blood. Receptor source: an elderly woman with active or convalescent COVID-19. The CDR3 runs from the conserved cysteine through the conserved F or W. Fields, in order: V gene, D gene, J gene, clone size, CDR3 protein, CDR3 DNA. D genes are given only for firm matches. Rows may omit the clone size; those that give it use once, few, many or a size class.

v_gene: TRBV15
d_gene: TRBD1
j_gene: TRBJ1-5
abundance: NA
CDR3aa: CATSRDQGGQPQHF
CDR3nt: TGTGCCACCAGCAGGGACCAGGGGGGACAGCCCCAGCATTTT

v_gene: TRBV19
d_gene: TRBD2
j_gene: TRBJ2-7
abundance: NA
CDR3aa: CASSSPGLAVYEQYF
CDR3nt: TGTGCCAGTAGTAGCCCGGGACTAGCGGTGTACGAGCAGTACTTC

v_gene: TRBV7-7
d_gene: NA
j_gene: TRBJ2-3
abundance: NA
CDR3aa: CASSLAPGVARTDTQYF
CDR3nt: TGTGCCAGCAGCTTAGCGCCAGGAGTAGCGCGCACAGATACGCAGTATTTT

v_gene: TRBV25-1
d_gene: NA
j_gene: TRBJ2-2
abundance: NA
CDR3aa: CASSEYSLGAGELFF
CDR3nt: TGTGCCAGCAGTGAATATAGTTTGGGAGCCGGGGAGCTGTTTTTT

v_gene: TRBV28
d_gene: NA
j_gene: TRBJ2-7
abundance: NA
CDR3aa: CASSPGQGKGNSYEQYF
CDR3nt: TGTGCCAGCAGTCCGGGACAAGGCAAAGGGAACTCCTACGAGCAGTACTTC

v_gene: TRBV29-1
d_gene: NA
j_gene: TRBJ1-2
abundance: NA
CDR3aa: CSVGLGAAGNGYTF
CDR3nt: TGCAGCGTCGGACTCGGCGCAGCTGGGAATGGCTACACCTTC

v_gene: TRBV12-3/TRBV12-4
d_gene: NA
j_gene: TRBJ1-1
abundance: once
CDR3aa: CASSWAGNTEAFF
CDR3nt: TGTGCCAGCAGTTGGGCAGGGAACACTGAAGCTTTCTTT

v_gene: TRBV6-1
d_gene: NA
j_gene: TRBJ2-6
abundance: few
CDR3aa: CASSEGRGPGVLTF
CDR3nt: TGTGCCAGCAGTGAAGGGCGGGGGCCTGGGGTCCTGACTTTC

v_gene: TRBV7-3
d_gene: TRBD2
j_gene: TRBJ2-1
abundance: once
CDR3aa: CASSPKALAGAADEQFF
CDR3nt: TGTGCCAGCAGCCCTAAGGCGCTAGCGGGAGCGGCCGATGAGCAGTTCTTC

v_gene: TRBV5-6
d_gene: TRBD1
j_gene: TRBJ2-7
abundance: NA
CDR3aa: CASSGTGYYEQYF
CDR3nt: TGTGCCAGCAGTGGGACAGGGTACTACGAGCAGTACTTC

v_gene: TRBV15
d_gene: TRBD1
j_gene: TRBJ2-5
abundance: NA
CDR3aa: CATSTQRTGGLETQYF
CDR3nt: TGTGCCACCAGCACTCAAAGGACAGGGGGTTTGGAGACCCAGTACTTC

v_gene: TRBV19
d_gene: NA
j_gene: TRBJ2-3
abundance: many
CDR3aa: CASKVSGRTDTQYF
CDR3nt: TGTGCCAGTAAGGTGAGCGGGCGCACAGATACGCAGTATTTT

v_gene: TRBV27
d_gene: TRBD2
j_gene: TRBJ2-7
abundance: NA
CDR3aa: CASSSGTSVGEQYF
CDR3nt: TGTGCCAGCAGTTCCGGGACTAGCGTAGGCGAGCAGTACTTC

v_gene: TRBV5-1
d_gene: TRBD2
j_gene: TRBJ2-1
abundance: NA
CDR3aa: CASSLAGGGYNEQFF
CDR3nt: TGCGCCAGCAGCTTAGCGGGAGGGGGTTACAATGAGCAGTTCTTC

v_gene: TRBV7-9
d_gene: TRBD1
j_gene: TRBJ2-4
abundance: NA
CDR3aa: CASSLVLTGLGNIQYF
CDR3nt: TGTGCCAGCAGCTTAGTTTTGACAGGGCTAGGAAACATTCAGTACTTC

v_gene: TRBV10-3
d_gene: NA
j_gene: TRBJ1-1
abundance: NA
CDR3aa: CAISVAGNTEAFF
CDR3nt: TGTGCCATCAGTGTGGCGGGGAACACTGAAGCTTTCTTT

v_gene: TRBV10-3
d_gene: NA
j_gene: TRBJ2-5
abundance: NA
CDR3aa: CAISELTGKETQYF
CDR3nt: TGTGCCATCAGTGAGTTAACAGGGAAAGAGACCCAGTACTTC

v_gene: TRBV4-1
d_gene: NA
j_gene: TRBJ1-3
abundance: NA
CDR3aa: CASSQVWTLGNTIYF
CDR3nt: TGCGCCAGCAGCCAAGTATGGACACTCGGAAACACCATATATTTT

v_gene: TRBV5-1
d_gene: TRBD1
j_gene: TRBJ2-5
abundance: NA
CDR3aa: CASSPTGGKETQYF
CDR3nt: TGCGCCAGCAGCCCGACAGGGGGCAAGGAGACCCAGTACTTC

v_gene: TRBV12-3/TRBV12-4
d_gene: TRBD1
j_gene: TRBJ1-1
abundance: NA
CDR3aa: CASRYRGDTEAFF
CDR3nt: TGTGCCAGCAGATACAGGGGTGACACTGAAGCTTTCTTT

v_gene: TRBV10-1
d_gene: TRBD1
j_gene: TRBJ2-2
abundance: NA
CDR3aa: CASSDRVTGELFF
CDR3nt: TGCGCCAGCAGCGACAGGGTTACCGGGGAGCTGTTTTTT

v_gene: TRBV6-5
d_gene: NA
j_gene: TRBJ2-2
abundance: NA
CDR3aa: CASRDGGRGGELFF
CDR3nt: TGTGCCAGCAGGGACGGGGGGCGAGGCGGGGAGCTGTTTTTT

v_gene: TRBV3-1/TRBV3-2
d_gene: NA
j_gene: TRBJ1-3
abundance: NA
CDR3aa: CASSQGSGNTIYF
CDR3nt: TGTGCCAGCAGCCAGGGCAGTGGAAACACCATATATTTT

v_gene: TRBV4-1
d_gene: TRBD1
j_gene: TRBJ1-3
abundance: NA
CDR3aa: CASSQPRTGSGNTIYF
CDR3nt: TGCGCCAGCAGCCAACCGAGGACAGGGTCTGGAAACACCATATATTTT

v_gene: TRBV30
d_gene: NA
j_gene: TRBJ2-7
abundance: NA
CDR3aa: CAWSPQPDEQYF
CDR3nt: TGTGCCTGGAGTCCTCAACCGGACGAGCAGTACTTC

v_gene: TRBV19
d_gene: NA
j_gene: TRBJ1-1
abundance: NA
CDR3aa: CASNQRQITEAFF
CDR3nt: TGTGCCAGTAATCAGAGGCAGATCACTGAAGCTTTCTTT

v_gene: TRBV9
d_gene: TRBD1
j_gene: TRBJ1-1
abundance: NA
CDR3aa: CASSVVQTGVEAFF
CDR3nt: TGTGCCAGCAGCGTAGTCCAAACAGGGGTGGAAGCTTTCTTT

v_gene: TRBV7-9
d_gene: TRBD2
j_gene: TRBJ2-3
abundance: NA
CDR3aa: CASSSLAGEDTQYF
CDR3nt: TGTGCCAGCAGCTCACTAGCGGGAGAAGATACGCAGTATTTT

v_gene: TRBV5-1
d_gene: NA
j_gene: TRBJ1-4
abundance: NA
CDR3aa: CASSLDRANEKLFF
CDR3nt: TGCGCCAGCAGCTTGGACAGGGCAAATGAAAAACTGTTTTTT

v_gene: TRBV6-5
d_gene: NA
j_gene: TRBJ2-7
abundance: NA
CDR3aa: CASGFGGKEQYF
CDR3nt: TGTGCCAGCGGGTTTGGGGGCAAAGAGCAGTACTTC

v_gene: TRBV7-9
d_gene: TRBD1
j_gene: TRBJ1-3
abundance: NA
CDR3aa: CASSSGTDGNTIYF
CDR3nt: TGTGCCAGCAGTTCAGGGACAGATGGAAACACCATATATTTT

v_gene: TRBV19
d_gene: NA
j_gene: TRBJ1-1
abundance: once
CDR3aa: CASSIDPRNTEAFF
CDR3nt: TGTGCCAGTAGTATAGACCCCCGGAACACTGAAGCTTTCTTT

v_gene: TRBV18
d_gene: NA
j_gene: TRBJ2-7
abundance: NA
CDR3aa: CASSPRTTSYEQYF
CDR3nt: TGTGCCAGCTCACCAAGGACAACCTCCTACGAGCAGTACTTC

v_gene: TRBV6-6
d_gene: NA
j_gene: TRBJ2-2
abundance: NA
CDR3aa: CASFRTENTGELFF
CDR3nt: TGTGCCAGCTTCCGGACAGAGAACACCGGGGAGCTGTTTTTT

v_gene: TRBV10-3
d_gene: NA
j_gene: TRBJ2-1
abundance: NA
CDR3aa: CAISELSVTDEQFF
CDR3nt: TGTGCCATCAGTGAGCTGTCCGTTACGGATGAGCAGTTCTTC

v_gene: TRBV3-1/TRBV3-2
d_gene: TRBD1
j_gene: TRBJ1-6
abundance: NA
CDR3aa: CASSQLDRGNSPLHF
CDR3nt: TGTGCCAGCAGCCAACTCGACAGGGGTAATTCACCCCTCCACTTT

v_gene: TRBV5-1
d_gene: NA
j_gene: TRBJ2-4
abundance: NA
CDR3aa: CASSPNSQGAKNIQYF
CDR3nt: TGCGCCAGCAGCCCAAATTCACAGGGAGCCAAAAACATTCAGTACTTC

v_gene: TRBV12-5
d_gene: TRBD2
j_gene: TRBJ2-1
abundance: once
CDR3aa: CASGPSGRAYNEQFF
CDR3nt: TGTGCTAGTGGACCGAGCGGGAGGGCCTACAATGAGCAGTTCTTC

v_gene: TRBV19
d_gene: NA
j_gene: TRBJ2-7
abundance: NA
CDR3aa: CASSGSRSLQVAYEQYF
CDR3nt: TGTGCCAGTAGTGGCTCCCGGTCCCTCCAGGTAGCCTACGAGCAGTACTTC

v_gene: TRBV2
d_gene: NA
j_gene: TRBJ1-1
abundance: NA
CDR3aa: CASSGQLGNTEAFF
CDR3nt: TGTGCCAGCAGCGGACAGTTAGGCAACACTGAAGCTTTCTTT

v_gene: TRBV2
d_gene: NA
j_gene: TRBJ2-1
abundance: NA
CDR3aa: CASSDFGFRQGQFF
CDR3nt: TGTGCCAGCAGCGATTTTGGGTTCAGGCAAGGGCAGTTCTTC

v_gene: TRBV7-3
d_gene: NA
j_gene: TRBJ2-3
abundance: once
CDR3aa: CASSQGSTDTQYF
CDR3nt: TGTGCCAGCAGCCAGGGCAGCACAGATACGCAGTATTTT

v_gene: TRBV9
d_gene: TRBD1
j_gene: TRBJ1-1
abundance: once
CDR3aa: CASSVEQGVGTEAFF
CDR3nt: TGTGCCAGCAGCGTAGAACAGGGGGTGGGCACTGAAGCTTTCTTT

v_gene: TRBV5-1
d_gene: TRBD1
j_gene: TRBJ2-7
abundance: NA
CDR3aa: CASSTGQGANEQYF
CDR3nt: TGCGCCAGCAGCACGGGACAGGGGGCCAACGAGCAGTACTTC